This note documents a single T cell receptor beta chain sequence. These gene names are mouse names. Indicated time point: mouse harvest day 14 after allogeneic transplant. Tail vein injection delivered 10^7 T-cell-depleted bone marrow cells and 10^6 splenic CD5+ T cells. This mouse GVHD model was MHC-mismatched B6 to BALB/c, profiled day 7 or 14. Sequencing was performed with immunoSEQ multiplex PCR; in TCRdb, only in-frame clones are kept and a portion is missing. The sample lists under 4,000 clones, about 45% seen once, with about 20% in the top ten. These data are taken from a study of tissue T cells after allogeneic stem cell transplantation. This receptor was obtained from a female BALB/c mouse given C57BL/6 T cells with graft-versus-host disease after an allogeneic hematopoietic cell transplant. The source material was gut tissue.

Partial CDR3 DNA: TGTGCCAGCAGTCCGGACTGGGGGGCTGGTCAAAACACCTTGTAC. It is translated as CASSPDWGAGQNTLY. The complete CDR3 protein is CASSPDWGAGQNTLYF. V gene TRBV26 combines with J gene TRBJ2-4; the match to TRBD2 covers 11 bases. The read terminates 1 residue ahead of where the CDR3 ends, so the germline J gene completes it. The J segment lost 1 base and the V segment lost 4 bases, leaving 4 bases of the junction unmatched. This CDR3 comprises 16 residues. Germline V lookup: CDR1 KGHPV, CDR2 FQNQEV (reference sequence).